A selection of T cell receptor beta chains follows, all from one sample in a study of cytomegalovirus exposure and HLA in healthy donors. Method: immunoSEQ multiplex PCR; TCRdb's copy keeps in-frame clones and lacks some. The sample holds approximately 89,000 clones, around four fifths seen once. The sequenced sample consisted of PBMCs. The receptors here all came from a man under 40 in good health and CMV-seropositive. CDR3s include the opening cysteine and the closing phenylalanine or tryptophan. The D gene is left open where the match is weak. Clone size is given for some rows only: seen once, a few or many times, or a class if the clone is expanded.

TGTGCCAGCAGTAGGACTAGCGGGGGGCCCGTTTGGACCCAGTACTTC	CASSRTSGGPVWTQYF	-	TRBV11-2	TRBJ2-5	TRBD2
TGTGCCAGCAGGGGGCCTGGCGGGGAAGAGACCCAGTACTTC	CASRGPGGEETQYF	-	TRBV2	TRBJ2-5	-
TGTGCCAGCAGTTACTCGTCCTGGCAGGGCTACGAGCAGTACTTC	CASSYSSWQGYEQYF	-	TRBV6-6	TRBJ2-7	-
TGTGCCAGCAGTTACCGGGGGGGAGGCACTGAAGCTTTCTTT	CASSYRGGGTEAFF	-	TRBV6-5	TRBJ1-1	-
TGTGCCAGCAGCTTTGGTGGGCGGGGGGACTACAATGAGCAGTTCTTC	CASSFGGRGDYNEQFF	-	TRBV7-9	TRBJ2-1	TRBD2
TGTGCCAGCAGCCCCCTTGGGGGGGGCCAGGTAGCAGATACGCAGTATTTT	CASSPLGGGQVADTQYF	few	TRBV7-8	TRBJ2-3	-
TGTGCCAGTAGTATATATCTGGCAGGGGGAGAGACCCAGTACTTC	CASSIYLAGGETQYF	-	TRBV19	TRBJ2-5	TRBD1
TGTGCCAGCAGTTCCCAACCTAATAGCAATCAGCCCCAGCATTTT	CASSSQPNSNQPQHF	few	TRBV6-5	TRBJ1-5	-
TGTGCCAGCAGTACCACAGGGAACGAGCAGTACTTC	CASSTTGNEQYF	-	TRBV6-6	TRBJ2-7	-
TGTGCCAGCTCACCAGGTGTAGACGAGCAGTACTTC	CASSPGVDEQYF	-	TRBV18	TRBJ2-7	-
TGTGCCAGCAGCTTAACGACGACAGGGCGGGATGAGCAGTTCTTC	CASSLTTTGRDEQFF	-	TRBV7-3	TRBJ2-1	TRBD1
TGTGCCAGCAGCTATGGACAGAACACTGAAGCTTTCTTT	CASSYGQNTEAFF	few	TRBV11-1	TRBJ1-1	-
TGTGCCAGCAGCCAAGAGGGAGGGCTAAGCGGCAATCAGCCCCAGCATTTT	CASSQEGGLSGNQPQHF	once	TRBV14	TRBJ1-5	-
TGTGCCAGCAGTGAACGTGGGGGGGGGCTGGGTGAGACCCAGTACTTC	CASSERGGGLGETQYF	-	TRBV2	TRBJ2-5	-
TGTGCCAGCAGCGAGGACGGGGGGAGGTACGAGCAGTACTTC	CASSEDGGRYEQYF	-	TRBV9	TRBJ2-7	TRBD2
TGTGCCAGTAGTATTTTCCTAGGAGCCACCGCTACGCAGTATTTT	CASSIFLGATATQYF	medium-sized	TRBV19	TRBJ2-3	-
TGTGCCAGCAGCTTGCCTACAGGGGCCTCTGGAAACACCATATATTTT	CASSLPTGASGNTIYF	-	TRBV7-9	TRBJ1-3	TRBD1